The rows below give T cell receptor beta chains drawn from one sample of a study of T cell repertoires in cytomegalovirus infection. The antigens for these receptors are not known. MiXCR, run by TCRdb on the reads, gives a single entry per CDR3 protein. In the table there are 250,000 to 400,000 distinct CDR3 sequences, around a quarter of which are singletons. The specimen was cultured PBMCs, collected from culture after CMV antigen stimulation. The source of these receptors is a human donor in good health (CMV status not recorded). Some clones in this sample may be carry-over from other donors' samples. The CDR3 runs from the conserved cysteine through the conserved F or W. The D gene is left open where the match is weak. Size is stated for part of the rows, as once, few or many counts, or as a class when the clone is expanded.

>NA|TRBV20-1|TRBD2|TRBJ2-5
TGCAGTGCTAGATCGGGACTAGCGGAGGCGGGGACCCAGTACTTC
CSARSGLAEAGTQYF
>NA|TRBV9|NA|TRBJ1-5
TGTGCCAGCAGCGTAAATTACAACAGGGATCAAAATAGCAATCAGCCCCAGCATTTT
CASSVNYNRDQNSNQPQHF
>NA|TRBV10-3|TRBD2|TRBJ2-1
TGTGCCGTGAGCGGGGAGATCTCCTACAATGAGCAGTTCTTC
CAVSGEISYNEQFF
>few|TRBV27|NA|TRBJ2-3
TGTGCCAGCAGTTTGGGGGCAAGACACACAGATACGCAGTATTTT
CASSLGARHTDTQYF
>few|TRBV2|TRBD1|TRBJ1-1
TGTGCCAGCAGTGAACTTAGGACAGGTGAAGCTTTCTTT
CASSELRTGEAFF
>few|TRBV15|TRBD1|TRBJ1-3
TGTGCCACAAGACAGGGCGGCCCCATCTCTGGAAACACCATATATTTT
CATRQGGPISGNTIYF
>many|TRBV7-2|NA|TRBJ1-4
TGTGCCAGCAGCTGGGGGGGGAGAGAAAAACTGTTTTTT
CASSWGGREKLFF
>NA|TRBV6-2/TRBV6-3|TRBD1|TRBJ2-5
TGTGCCAGCAGTTACTCGACGGACAGGGGGCGGGACTTC
CASSYSTDRGRDF
>few|TRBV7-7|NA|TRBJ2-7
TGTGCCAACGACAGATCAACCTACGAGCAGTACTTC
CANDRSTYEQYF
>NA|TRBV29-1|NA|TRBJ1-2
TGCAGCGTTGTAGCCAGGAGCTATGGCTACACCTTC
CSVVARSYGYTF
>NA|TRBV11-3|NA|TRBJ2-1
TGTGCCAGCAGCTTAGTTTGGCAAGAGGTTGGGGAGCAGTTCTTC
CASSLVWQEVGEQFF
>NA|TRBV7-8|TRBD2|TRBJ2-3
TGTGCCAGCAGAAGACTAGCGGAGTTCACAGATACGCAGTATTTT
CASRRLAEFTDTQYF
>many|TRBV7-2|NA|TRBJ2-3
TGTGCCAGCGCTCCGACTAGCACAGATACGCAGTATTTT
CASAPTSTDTQYF
>many|TRBV7-8|NA|TRBJ1-3
TGTGCCAGCAGCTTATATGGCAGGGACACTGGAAACACCATATATTTT
CASSLYGRDTGNTIYF
>few|TRBV11-3|NA|TRBJ2-5
TGTGCCAGCAGCTTAGATCTAGTTGAAGAGACCCAGTACTTC
CASSLDLVEETQYF
>many|TRBV7-2|TRBD1|TRBJ1-6
TGTGCCAGCAGCTTTCGTCCGACAGGGGCCTATAATTCACCCCTCCACTTT
CASSFRPTGAYNSPLHF
>NA|TRBV2|TRBD1|TRBJ1-1
TGTGCCAGCAAACGGACAGGGAACACTGAAGCTTTCTTT
CASKRTGNTEAFF
>NA|TRBV7-9|TRBD2|TRBJ2-3
TGTGCCAGCAGCTCAGGACTAGCGTTATTGACAGATACGCAGTATTTT
CASSSGLALLTDTQYF
>few|TRBV24-1|NA|TRBJ2-1
TGTGCCACCAGTGATTTGGGGGACAACTCCTACAATGAGCAGTTCTTC
CATSDLGDNSYNEQFF
>many|TRBV7-2|NA|TRBJ1-1
TGTGCCAGCAGCCAATATCCCGTCGATCGGATGAACACTGAAGCTTTCTTT
CASSQYPVDRMNTEAFF
>few|TRBV9|TRBD1|TRBJ1-2
TGTGCCAGCACCCAGGGGGCATCAGACTATGGCTACACCTTC
CASTQGASDYGYTF
>NA|TRBV10-2|TRBD1|TRBJ1-2
TGCGCCAGCAGTCACACAGGGGACTATGGCTACACCTTC
CASSHTGDYGYTF
>few|TRBV20-1|NA|TRBJ2-1
TGCAGTGCTAGAGATTCTGGGCCAGCAGCCCGCTCCTACAATGAGCAGTTCTTC
CSARDSGPAARSYNEQFF
>NA|TRBV6-6|NA|TRBJ1-1
TGTGCCAGCAGTTACTCGGCGGGGGGGCGCTCGGCTGAAGCTTTCTTT
CASSYSAGGRSAEAFF
>few|TRBV7-2|NA|TRBJ2-1
TGTGCCAGCAGCTTAATGGAGGGAAGGTTCTTC
CASSLMEGRFF